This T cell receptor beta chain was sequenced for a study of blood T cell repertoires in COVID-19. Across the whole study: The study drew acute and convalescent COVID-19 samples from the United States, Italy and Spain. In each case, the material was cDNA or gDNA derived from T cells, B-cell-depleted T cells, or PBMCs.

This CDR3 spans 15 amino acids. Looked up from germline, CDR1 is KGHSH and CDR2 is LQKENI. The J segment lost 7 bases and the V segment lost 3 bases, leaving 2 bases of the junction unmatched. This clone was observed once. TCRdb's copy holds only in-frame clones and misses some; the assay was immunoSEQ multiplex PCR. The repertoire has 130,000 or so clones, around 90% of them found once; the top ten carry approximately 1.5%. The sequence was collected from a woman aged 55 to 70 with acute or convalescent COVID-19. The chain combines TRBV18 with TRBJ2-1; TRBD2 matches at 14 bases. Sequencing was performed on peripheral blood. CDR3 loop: CASSPRTSGGNEQFF. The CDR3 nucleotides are TGTGCCAGCTCACCCCGGACTAGCGGGGGGAATGAGCAGTTCTTC.